These T cell receptor beta chains were read from a single sample in a study of cytomegalovirus exposure and HLA in healthy donors. Measured with immunoSEQ multiplex PCR; TCRdb has only the in-frame clones, and not every one. This table has 90,000 to 110,000 clones, under 85% appearing once. Sequences were obtained from PBMCs. These receptors were taken from a woman aged 40 to 50 in good health and CMV-seropositive. The CDR3 runs from the conserved cysteine through the conserved F or W.

V gene | CDR3 protein
TRBV5-6 | CASIRLENTEAFF
TRBV5-4 | CASSSRRQGTTEAFF
TRBV7-9 | CASSLGPGGQPQHF
TRBV7-3 | CASSANPGPLHF
TRBV2 | CASSGTVNPYEQYF
TRBV9 | CASSVEGSFWDTQYF
TRBV7-7 | CAGVDQPQHF
TRBV18 | CASSKAGGYQETQYF
TRBV5-1 | CASSLGSDEQYF
TRBV7-8 | CASSLDRSLQETQYF
TRBV7-8 | CASSFGGSSYEQYF
TRBV19 | CASKDRVWTNTEAFF
TRBV28 | CASSLEGGDSNQPQHF
TRBV5-6 | CASSSWTGGTGEQYF
TRBV4-1 | CASSPGVQASGANVLTF
TRBV7-9 | CASSHTSGGANEQFF